This T cell receptor beta chain derives from a study of control samples from healthy donors and cancer patients. Per germline, CDR1 LGHDT and CDR2 YNNKEL (reference sequence). V lost 6 bases, J lost 8 bases, and 16 bases lay in between. The CDR3 runs 13 residues. Using immunoSEQ multiplex PCR, the repertoire was profiled, and TCRdb retains in-frame clones only, with some absent. The sample records around 130,000 clones, about 93% being singletons. The sample consisted of PBMCs. This TCR derives from a man aged 50 to 59 with head and neck cancer. The rearrangement links TRBV3-1 (or the pseudogene TRBV3-2) to TRBJ1-2; D perhaps matches TRBD1 (6 bases). Here the CDR3 reads CASRARGGDGYTF. DNA of the CDR3: TGTGCCAGCAGGGCCCGGGGGGGCGACGGCTACACCTTC.